A single sample gave rise to the 20 T cell receptor beta chains below, sequenced in a study of blood T cell repertoires in COVID-19. Libraries were prepared by immunoSEQ multiplex PCR; TCRdb keeps only in-frame clonotypes and omits some of them. Of some 21,000 clones in the sample, 85% to 95% were seen once. Sequencing was done on a sample of peripheral blood. All receptors come from a woman in her 50s with active COVID-19.

The V call is TRBV19, the J call TRBJ2-3; weak D call: TRBD2 (5 bases). The CDR3 extends over 14 amino acids. V lost 6 bases and J 2 bases, leaving 12 bases between the germline ends. Germline V gene lookup returns CDR1 LNHDA and CDR2 SQIVND (reference sequence). The CDR3 reads CASRRPGTTDTQYF. DNA of the CDR3: TGTGCCAGTAGGAGGCCGGGAACCACAGATACGCAGTATTTT. Complete variable domain (other parts from reference TRBV19 and TRBJ2-3): DGGITQSPKYLFRKEGQNVTLSCEQNLNHDAMYWYRQDPGQGLRLIYYSQIVNDFQKGDIAEGYSVSREKKESFPLTVTSAQKNPTAFYLCASRRPGTTDTQYFGPGTRLTVL.

This rearrangement joins TRBV5-1 to TRBJ2-7, with 7 bases identical to TRBD2. The CDR3 runs 15 residues. V gave up 0 bases and J gave up 3 bases; unmatched junction bases: 6. Germline values: CDR1 SGHRS, CDR2 YFSETQ. The CDR3 loop is CASSLALGDYYEQYF. The DNA for the CDR3 is TGCGCCAGCAGCTTGGCCCTGGGGGACTACTACGAGCAGTACTTC.

The CDR3, as DNA: TGTGCCAGCCGTCTACCGACAGGGGTCGATGGCTACACCTTC. Amino acid sequence: CASRLPTGVDGYTF. The rearrangement joins TRBV28 to TRBJ1-2; 8 bases line up with TRBD1. Losses at the gene ends were 8 bases for V and 6 bases for J; bases not matched to a gene: 11. Per the germline V gene, CDR1 is MDHEN and CDR2 is SYDVKM. The CDR3 consists of 14 residues.

This clone came up once. This rearrangement joins TRBV6-1 to TRBJ1-2; 7 nucleotides agree with TRBD1. Germline lookup yields CDR1 MNHNS and CDR2 SASEGT. The CDR3 is 14 amino acids. V trimming: 3 bases; J trimming: 8 bases; junction bases outside the gene matches: 9. The CDR3 region is CASSEPQGLEGYTF. Here the CDR3 DNA reads TGTGCCAGCAGTGAGCCACAGGGGCTGGAGGGCTACACCTTC.

The chain carries TRBV2 and TRBJ2-7, with 8 bases fitting TRBD1. V was clipped by 4 bases and J by 6 bases; unmatched bases: 8. Germline lookup yields CDR1 SNHLY and CDR2 FYNNEI. The CDR3 loop spans 14 amino acids. The CDR3 nucleotides are TGTGCCAGCAGTGTGGGGCAGGGGGCAGGCGAGCAGTACTTC. Protein: CASSVGQGAGEQYF.

The chain employs TRBV10-3 and TRBJ1-6; D perhaps matches TRBD1 (5 bases). This CDR3 region has 14 residues. The V and J ends lost 4 bases and 6 bases respectively, with 10 bases between them. Germline V gene lookup returns CDR1 ENHRY and CDR2 SYGVKD. The CDR3 region is CAISAGNGNSPLHF. The CDR3 DNA reads TGTGCCATCAGTGCAGGGAATGGTAATTCACCCCTCCACTTT.

V gene TRBV11-2 combines with J gene TRBJ1-2; D might be TRBD1 (6 bases). V lost 0 bases, J lost 1 base, and 12 bases lay in between. The germline V gene has CDR1 SGHAT and CDR2 FQNNGV. This CDR3 contains 16 residues. This CDR3 is CASSLEGRGSNYGYTF. In DNA, the CDR3 is TGTGCCAGCAGCTTAGAAGGCAGGGGAAGTAACTATGGCTACACCTTC.

This clone has a single count. The V and J genes are TRBV19 and TRBJ2-2; 9 nucleotides agree with TRBD2. The CDR3 is 16 amino acids. V was clipped by 3 bases and J by 4 bases; unmatched bases: 6. Germline CDR1 and CDR2: LNHDA and SQIVND (reference sequence). CDR3 protein: CASSIGGRAGTGELFF. The CDR3 nucleotides are TGTGCCAGTAGTATCGGCGGGAGGGCGGGCACCGGGGAGCTGTTTTTT.

This chain links TRBV6-7 with TRBJ2-6; perhaps TRBD2 as D (6 bases). TRBV6-7 has ORF status, its function being uncertain. The CDR3 length is 18 residues. Trimming took off 2 bases at V and 3 bases at J, with 17 bases between the two ends. CDR3 region: CASSYTPLGGSGANVLTF. The CDR3 coding sequence is TGTGCCAGCAGTTACACACCCCTCGGGGGAAGTGGGGCCAACGTCCTGACTTTC.

V and J are TRBV28 and TRBJ2-5; TRBD1 agrees at 8 bases. This CDR3 has 15 residues. Germline V gene data show CDR1 as MDHEN and CDR2 as SYDVKM. The J segment lost 4 bases and the V segment lost 7 bases, leaving 11 bases of the junction unmatched. The CDR3 nucleotides are TGTGCCAGCACTAAACGGGCAGGGGGCCCAGAGACCCAGTACTTC. This codes for CASTKRAGGPETQYF.

This sequence joins TRBV19 and TRBJ2-7, with D possibly matching TRBD1 (6 bases). Germline-derived CDR1 and CDR2 are LNHDA and SQIVND (reference sequence). The V end was cut by 5 bases, the J end by 0 bases, with 8 bases between. The CDR3 has 13 amino acids. The CDR3 protein is CASSDRPSYEQYF. CDR3 nucleotide sequence: TGTGCCAGTAGTGACAGGCCCTCCTACGAGCAGTACTTC.

The chain uses TRBV6-5 and TRBJ2-5; the match to TRBD1 covers 8 bases. The germline gives CDR1 MNHEY, CDR2 SVGAGI. V gave up 5 bases and J gave up 4 bases; unmatched junction bases: 9. The CDR3 covers 15 residues. Here the CDR3 DNA reads TGTGCCAGCAGTAAGGGGACAGGCGAGCTAGAGACCCAGTACTTC. This translates into CASSKGTGELETQYF.

The CDR3 nucleotides are TGCGCCAGCAGCTTGAGGACAGGGCGGACCGGGGAGCTGTTTTTT. As protein: CASSLRTGRTGELFF. The chain uses TRBV5-1 and TRBJ2-2, with TRBD1 identical over 8 bases. The ends lost 1 base at V and 5 bases at J; junction bases unmatched: 4. The CDR3 is 15 amino acids. The germline CDR1 and CDR2 sequences are SGHRS and YFSETQ.

The chain has TRBV9 and TRBJ2-2; 14 bases agree with TRBD2. V shed 2 bases, J shed 4 bases, and the junction held 7 bases outside the gene matches. This CDR3 region has 18 residues. The germline V gene has CDR1 SGDLS and CDR2 YYNGEE. In DNA form, the CDR3 reads TGTGCCAGCAGCGTCGGACTAGCGGGAGGTATGAGCACCGGGGAGCTGTTTTTT. Translated: CASSVGLAGGMSTGELFF.

The V gene is TRBV19, the J gene TRBJ1-5, with TRBD1 matching over 9 bases. This CDR3 contains 14 residues. CDR1 LNHDA and CDR2 SQIVND come from the germline V gene (reference sequence). Unmatched junction bases numbered 8, after V lost 9 bases and J lost 5 bases. CDR3 in amino acids: CASDTGGWDQPQHF. The CDR3 coding sequence is TGTGCCAGCGATACAGGGGGCTGGGATCAGCCCCAGCATTTT.

V gene TRBV9 combines with J gene TRBJ2-6; tentatively, D is TRBD2 (5 bases). The CDR3 runs 15 residues. V gave up 4 bases and J gave up 0 bases, with 8 bases separating them. Germline assignment: CDR1 SGDLS and CDR2 YYNGEE. CDR3 DNA sequence: TGTGCCAGCAGCCCCGGGGACTCTGGGGCCAACGTCCTGACTTTC. It specifies CASSPGDSGANVLTF. Full variable domain (missing parts from reference TRBV9 and TRBJ2-6): DSGVTQTPKHLITATGQRVTLRCSPRSGDLSVYWYQQSLDQGLQFLIQYYNGEERAKGNILERFSAQQFPDLHSELNLSSLELGDSALYFCASSPGDSGANVLTFGAGSRLTVL.

In nucleotides, the CDR3 is TGCAGTGCTAGTGTGGGGCCCGGGGGCACTGAAGCTTTCTTT. Translating gives CSASVGPGGTEAFF. The chain uses TRBV20-1 and TRBJ1-1; weak D call: TRBD1 (5 bases). This CDR3 is 14 amino acids long. Germline V gene lookup returns CDR1 DFQATT and CDR2 SNEGSKA (reference sequence). V was shortened by 3 bases and J by 4 bases, with 15 bases between the two germline ends.

The genes are TRBV5-5 and TRBJ1-2; 8 bases fit TRBD1. V trimming: 4 bases; J trimming: 5 bases; junction bases outside the gene matches: 13. From germline, CDR1 is SGHKS and CDR2 YYEKEE (reference sequence). This CDR3 is built from 16 residues. CDR3 loop: CASSLRDRSNPYGYTF. The CDR3 bases are TGTGCCAGCAGCCTCCGGGACAGGAGTAACCCTTATGGCTACACCTTC.

This clone has only a few counts. The V call is TRBV5-6, the J call TRBJ1-6; D is possibly TRBD1 (5 bases). The CDR3 has 14 residues. From germline, CDR1 is SGHDT and CDR2 YYEEEE. Trimming took off 6 bases at V and 7 bases at J, with 14 bases between the two ends. In nucleotides, the CDR3 is TGTGCCAGCACTCGGGGGGTGATGAATTCACCCCTCCACTTT. This gives the protein CASTRGVMNSPLHF. Together with reference TRBV5-6 and TRBJ1-6, the CDR3 gives the full variable domain: DAGVTQSPTHLIKTRGQQVTLRCSPKSGHDTVSWYQQALGQGPQFIFQYYEEEERQRGNFPDRFSGHQFPNYSSELNVNALLLGDSALYLCASTRGVMNSPLHFGNGTRLTVT.

The CDR3 loop is CASSYGGGEQYF. CDR3 DNA sequence: TGTGCCAGCAGTTACGGGGGGGGCGAGCAGTACTTC. The chain has TRBV6-5 and TRBJ2-7; 7 bases map to TRBD2. The J segment lost 6 bases and the V segment lost 2 bases, leaving 1 base of the junction unmatched. This CDR3 has 12 amino acids. The germline gives CDR1 MNHEY, CDR2 SVGAGI.